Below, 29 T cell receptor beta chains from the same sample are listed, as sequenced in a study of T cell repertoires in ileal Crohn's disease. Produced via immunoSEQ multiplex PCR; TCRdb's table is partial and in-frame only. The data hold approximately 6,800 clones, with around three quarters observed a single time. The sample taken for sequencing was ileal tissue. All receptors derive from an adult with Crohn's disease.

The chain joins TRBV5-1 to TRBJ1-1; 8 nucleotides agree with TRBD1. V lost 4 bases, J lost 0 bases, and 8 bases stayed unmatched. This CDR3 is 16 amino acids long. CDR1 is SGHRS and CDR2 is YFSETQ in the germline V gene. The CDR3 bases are TGCGCCAGCAGCACAGGACAGGGCGGCATGAACACTGAAGCTTTCTTT. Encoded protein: CASSTGQGGMNTEAFF.

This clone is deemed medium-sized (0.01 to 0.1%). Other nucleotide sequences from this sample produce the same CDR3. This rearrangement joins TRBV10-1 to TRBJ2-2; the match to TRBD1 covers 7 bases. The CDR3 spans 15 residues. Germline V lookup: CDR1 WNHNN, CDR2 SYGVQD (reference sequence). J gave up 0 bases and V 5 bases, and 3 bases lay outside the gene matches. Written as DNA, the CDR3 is TGCGCCAGCAGTAGGGACAGCGCGAACACCGGGGAGCTGTTTTTT. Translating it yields CASSRDSANTGELFF.

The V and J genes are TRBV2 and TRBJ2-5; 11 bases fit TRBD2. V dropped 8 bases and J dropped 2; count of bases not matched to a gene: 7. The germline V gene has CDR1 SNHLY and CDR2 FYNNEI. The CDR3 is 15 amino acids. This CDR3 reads CASRGLAGGQETQYF. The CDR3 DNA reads TGTGCCAGCCGCGGACTAGCGGGTGGGCAAGAGACCCAGTACTTC.

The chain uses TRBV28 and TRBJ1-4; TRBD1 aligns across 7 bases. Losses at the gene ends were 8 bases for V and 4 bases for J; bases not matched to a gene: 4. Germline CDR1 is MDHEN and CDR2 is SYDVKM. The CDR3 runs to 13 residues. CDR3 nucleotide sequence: TGTGCCAGCCGGACAGGCGGTAATGAAAAACTGTTTTTT. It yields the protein CASRTGGNEKLFF.

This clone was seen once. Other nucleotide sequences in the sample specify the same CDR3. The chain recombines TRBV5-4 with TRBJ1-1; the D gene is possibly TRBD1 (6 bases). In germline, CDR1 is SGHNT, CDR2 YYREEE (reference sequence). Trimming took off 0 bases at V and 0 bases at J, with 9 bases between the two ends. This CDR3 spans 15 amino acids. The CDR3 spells CASSLGGRVNTEAFF. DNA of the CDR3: TGTGCCAGCAGCTTGGGGGGGCGCGTGAACACTGAAGCTTTCTTT.

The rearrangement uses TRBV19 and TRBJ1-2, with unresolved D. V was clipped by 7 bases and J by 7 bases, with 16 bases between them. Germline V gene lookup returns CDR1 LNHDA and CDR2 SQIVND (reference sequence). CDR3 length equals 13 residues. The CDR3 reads CASTNGMSRGYTF. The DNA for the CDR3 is TGTGCCAGTACCAACGGGATGAGTCGTGGCTACACCTTC.

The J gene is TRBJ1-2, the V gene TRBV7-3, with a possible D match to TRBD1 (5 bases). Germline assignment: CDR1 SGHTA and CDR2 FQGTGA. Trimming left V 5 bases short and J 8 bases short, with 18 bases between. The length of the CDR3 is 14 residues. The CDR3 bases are TGTGCCAGCAGCCCCGACAGTGGGTATGGGGGCTACACCTTC. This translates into CASSPDSGYGGYTF.

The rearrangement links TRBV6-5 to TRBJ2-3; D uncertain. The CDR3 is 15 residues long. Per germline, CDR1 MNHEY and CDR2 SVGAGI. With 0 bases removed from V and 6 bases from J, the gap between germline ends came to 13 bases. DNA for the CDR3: TGTGCCAGCAGTTACTCGGGCCTCCACCGCGATACGCAGTATTTT. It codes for CASSYSGLHRDTQYF.

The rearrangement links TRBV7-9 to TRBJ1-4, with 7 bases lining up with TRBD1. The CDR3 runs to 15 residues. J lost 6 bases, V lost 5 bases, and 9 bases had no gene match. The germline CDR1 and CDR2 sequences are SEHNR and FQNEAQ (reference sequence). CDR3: CASSPSTGVDEKLFF. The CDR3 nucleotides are TGTGCCAGCAGCCCATCAACAGGGGTAGATGAAAAACTGTTTTTT.

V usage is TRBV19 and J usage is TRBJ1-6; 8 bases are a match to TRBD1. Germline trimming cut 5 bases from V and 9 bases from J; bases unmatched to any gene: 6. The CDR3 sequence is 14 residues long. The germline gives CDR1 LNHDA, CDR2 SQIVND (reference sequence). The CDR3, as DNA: TGTGCCAGTAGTGGACAGGGTAGTGGTTCACCCCTCCACTTT. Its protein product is CASSGQGSGSPLHF.

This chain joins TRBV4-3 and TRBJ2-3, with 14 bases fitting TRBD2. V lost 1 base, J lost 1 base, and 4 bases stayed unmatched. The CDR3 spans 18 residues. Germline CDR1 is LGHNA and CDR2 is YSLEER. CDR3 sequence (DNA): TGCGCCAGCAGCCAAGGACTAGCGGGGGGGTGGGGCACAGATACGCAGTATTTT. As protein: CASSQGLAGGWGTDTQYF.

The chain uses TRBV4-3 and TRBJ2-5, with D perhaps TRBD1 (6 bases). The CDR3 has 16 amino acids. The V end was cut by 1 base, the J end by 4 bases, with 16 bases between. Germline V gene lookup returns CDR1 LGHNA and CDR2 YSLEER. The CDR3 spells CASSQGESGVGETQYF. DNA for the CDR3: TGCGCCAGCAGCCAAGGAGAATCAGGGGTAGGAGAGACCCAGTACTTC.

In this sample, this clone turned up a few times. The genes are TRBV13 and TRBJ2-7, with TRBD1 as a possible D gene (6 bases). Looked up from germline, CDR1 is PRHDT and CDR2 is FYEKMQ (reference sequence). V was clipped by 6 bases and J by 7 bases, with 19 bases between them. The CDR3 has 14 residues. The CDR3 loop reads CASRPRGGNREQYF. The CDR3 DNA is TGTGCCAGCAGACCCCGAGGGGGTAACAGGGAGCAGTACTTC.

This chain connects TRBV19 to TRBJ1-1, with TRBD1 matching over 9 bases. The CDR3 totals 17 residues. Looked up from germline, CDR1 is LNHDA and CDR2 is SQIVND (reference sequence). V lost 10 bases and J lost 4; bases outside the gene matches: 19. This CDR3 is CATRTGAIGLLGTEAFF. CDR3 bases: TGTGCCACACGGACAGGGGCAATCGGGTTGTTGGGCACTGAAGCTTTCTTT.

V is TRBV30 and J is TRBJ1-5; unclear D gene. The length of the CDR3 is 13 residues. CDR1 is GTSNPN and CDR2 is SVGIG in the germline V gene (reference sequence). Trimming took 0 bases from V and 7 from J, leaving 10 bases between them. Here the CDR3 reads CAWSVDSTQPQHF. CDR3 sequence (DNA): TGTGCCTGGAGTGTAGATAGTACCCAGCCCCAGCATTTT.

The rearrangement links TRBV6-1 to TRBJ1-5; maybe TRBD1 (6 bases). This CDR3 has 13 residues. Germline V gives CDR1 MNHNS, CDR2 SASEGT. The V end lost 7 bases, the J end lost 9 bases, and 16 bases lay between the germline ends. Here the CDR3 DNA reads TGTGCCAGCACCCCCAGGGGCGAAAGGCCCCAGCATTTT. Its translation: CASTPRGERPQHF.

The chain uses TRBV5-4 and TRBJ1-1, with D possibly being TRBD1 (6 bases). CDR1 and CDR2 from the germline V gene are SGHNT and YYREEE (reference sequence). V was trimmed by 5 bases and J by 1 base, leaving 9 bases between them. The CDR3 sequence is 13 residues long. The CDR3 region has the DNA TGTGCCAGCAGGCCGGGACAGAACACTGAAGCTTTCTTT. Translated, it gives CASRPGQNTEAFF.

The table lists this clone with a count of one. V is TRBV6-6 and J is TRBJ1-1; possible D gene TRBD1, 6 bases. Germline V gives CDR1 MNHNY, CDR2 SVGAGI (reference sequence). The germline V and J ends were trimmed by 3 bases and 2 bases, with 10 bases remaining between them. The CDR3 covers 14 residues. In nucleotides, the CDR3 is TGTGCCAGCAGTTATACAGGGCGTAACACTGAAGCTTTCTTT. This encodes CASSYTGRNTEAFF.

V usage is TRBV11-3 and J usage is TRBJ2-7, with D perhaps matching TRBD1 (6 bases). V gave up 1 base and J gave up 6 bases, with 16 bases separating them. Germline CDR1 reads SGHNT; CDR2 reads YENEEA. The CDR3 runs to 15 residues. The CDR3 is CASSLVSDGGGEQYF. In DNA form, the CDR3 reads TGTGCCAGCAGCTTAGTAAGTGATGGGGGCGGCGAGCAGTACTTC.

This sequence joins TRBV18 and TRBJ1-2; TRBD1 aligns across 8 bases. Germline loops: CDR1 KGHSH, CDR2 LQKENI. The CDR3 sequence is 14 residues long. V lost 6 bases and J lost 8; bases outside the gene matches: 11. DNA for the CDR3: TGTGCCAGCTCGCCGTCTGACAGGGGAGGCGGCTACACCTTC. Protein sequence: CASSPSDRGGGYTF.

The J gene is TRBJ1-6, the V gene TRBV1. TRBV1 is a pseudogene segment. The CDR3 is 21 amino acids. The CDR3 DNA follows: TGCACCAGCAGCCAACCCTCCCAGACCCTTCGGGAGGGGGGTAATAATTCACCCCTCCACTTT. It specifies CTSSQPSQTLREGGNNSPLHF.

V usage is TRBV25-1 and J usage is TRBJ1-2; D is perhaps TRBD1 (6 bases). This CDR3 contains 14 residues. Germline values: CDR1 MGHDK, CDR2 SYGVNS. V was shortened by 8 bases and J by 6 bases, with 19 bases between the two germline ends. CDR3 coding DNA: TGTGCCAGCTCCCGGACAGCAGGCGGTAATGGCTACACCTTC. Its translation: CASSRTAGGNGYTF.

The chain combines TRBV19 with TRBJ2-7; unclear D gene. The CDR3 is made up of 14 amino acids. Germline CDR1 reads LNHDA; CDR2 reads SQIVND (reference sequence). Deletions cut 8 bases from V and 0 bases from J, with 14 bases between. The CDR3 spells CASSNFRSSYEQYF. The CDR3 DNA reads TGTGCCAGTTCCAACTTTCGGAGCTCCTACGAGCAGTACTTC.

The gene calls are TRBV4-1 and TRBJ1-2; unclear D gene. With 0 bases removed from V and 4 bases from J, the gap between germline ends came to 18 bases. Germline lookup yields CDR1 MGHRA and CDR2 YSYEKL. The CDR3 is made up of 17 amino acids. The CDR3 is CASSQETDPSYFYGYTF. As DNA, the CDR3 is TGCGCCAGCAGCCAAGAAACAGACCCATCTTATTTCTATGGCTACACCTTC.

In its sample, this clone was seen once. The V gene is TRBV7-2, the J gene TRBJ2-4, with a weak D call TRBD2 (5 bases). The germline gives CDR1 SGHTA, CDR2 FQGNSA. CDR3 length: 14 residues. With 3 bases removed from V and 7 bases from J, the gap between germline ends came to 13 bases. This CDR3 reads CASSFFRGGNIQYF. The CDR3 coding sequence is TGTGCCAGCAGCTTCTTCCGGGGTGGTAACATTCAGTACTTC.

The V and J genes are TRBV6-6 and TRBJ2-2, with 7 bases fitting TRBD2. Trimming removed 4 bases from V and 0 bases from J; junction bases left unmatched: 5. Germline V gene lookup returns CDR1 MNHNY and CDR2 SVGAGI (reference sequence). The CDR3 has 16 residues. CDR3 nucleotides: TGTGCCAGCAGTTCCGCGGGGGAATCGAACACCGGGGAGCTGTTTTTT. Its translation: CASSSAGESNTGELFF.

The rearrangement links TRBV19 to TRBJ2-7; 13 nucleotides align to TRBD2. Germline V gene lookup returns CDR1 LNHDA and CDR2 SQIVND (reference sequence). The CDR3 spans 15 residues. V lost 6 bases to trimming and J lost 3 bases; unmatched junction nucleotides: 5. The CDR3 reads CASSEGLAGIYEQYF. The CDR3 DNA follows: TGTGCCAGTAGCGAGGGACTAGCGGGAATCTACGAGCAGTACTTC.

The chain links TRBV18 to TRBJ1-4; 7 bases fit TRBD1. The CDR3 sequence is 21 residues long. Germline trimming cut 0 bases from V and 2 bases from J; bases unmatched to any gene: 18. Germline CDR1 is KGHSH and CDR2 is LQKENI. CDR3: CASSPPAPGQFFFRTNEKLFF. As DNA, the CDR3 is TGTGCCAGCTCACCACCTGCTCCGGGACAGTTTTTTTTTCGGACTAATGAAAAACTGTTTTTT.

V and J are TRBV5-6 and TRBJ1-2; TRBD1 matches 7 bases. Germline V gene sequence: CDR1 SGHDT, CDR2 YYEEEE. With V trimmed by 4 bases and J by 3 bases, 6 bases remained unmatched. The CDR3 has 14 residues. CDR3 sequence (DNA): TGTGCCAGCAGCGGGAGACAGGGTGACTATGGCTACACCTTC. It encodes CASSGRQGDYGYTF.